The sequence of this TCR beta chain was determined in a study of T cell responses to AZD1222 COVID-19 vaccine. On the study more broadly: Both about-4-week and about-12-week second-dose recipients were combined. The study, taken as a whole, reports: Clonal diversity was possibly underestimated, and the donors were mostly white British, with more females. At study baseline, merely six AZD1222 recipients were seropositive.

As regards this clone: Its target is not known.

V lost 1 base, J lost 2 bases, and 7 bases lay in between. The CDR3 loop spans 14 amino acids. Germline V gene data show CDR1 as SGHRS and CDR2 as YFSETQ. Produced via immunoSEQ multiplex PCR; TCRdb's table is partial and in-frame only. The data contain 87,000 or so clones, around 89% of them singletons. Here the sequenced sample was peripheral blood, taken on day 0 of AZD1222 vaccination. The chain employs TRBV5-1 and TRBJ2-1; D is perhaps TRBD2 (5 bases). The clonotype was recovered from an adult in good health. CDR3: CASSLSGTYNEQFF. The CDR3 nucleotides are TGCGCCAGCAGCTTGTCGGGAACCTACAATGAGCAGTTCTTC. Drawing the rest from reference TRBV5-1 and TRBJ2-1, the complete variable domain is KAGVTQTPRYLIKTRGQQVTLSCSPISGHRSVSWYQQTPGQGLQFLFEYFSETQRNKGNFPGRFSGRQFSNSRSEMNVSTLELGDSALYLCASSLSGTYNEQFFGPGTRLTVL.